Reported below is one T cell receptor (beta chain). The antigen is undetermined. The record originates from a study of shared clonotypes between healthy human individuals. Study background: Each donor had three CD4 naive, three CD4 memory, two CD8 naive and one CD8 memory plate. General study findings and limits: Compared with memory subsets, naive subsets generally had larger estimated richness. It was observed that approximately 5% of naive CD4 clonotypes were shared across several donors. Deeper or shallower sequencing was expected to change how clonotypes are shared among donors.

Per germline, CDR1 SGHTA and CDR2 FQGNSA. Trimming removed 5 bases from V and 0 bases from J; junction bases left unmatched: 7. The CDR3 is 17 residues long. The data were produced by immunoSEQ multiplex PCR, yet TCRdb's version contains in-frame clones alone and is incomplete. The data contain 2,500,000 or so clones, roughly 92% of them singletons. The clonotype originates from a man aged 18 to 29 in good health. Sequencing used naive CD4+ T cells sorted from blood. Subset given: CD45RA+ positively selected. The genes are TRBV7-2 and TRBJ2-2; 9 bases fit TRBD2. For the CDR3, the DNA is TGTGCCAGCAGCCCTAGCGGGACAAGAGCGAACACCGGGGAGCTGTTTTTT. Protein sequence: CASSPSGTRANTGELFF.